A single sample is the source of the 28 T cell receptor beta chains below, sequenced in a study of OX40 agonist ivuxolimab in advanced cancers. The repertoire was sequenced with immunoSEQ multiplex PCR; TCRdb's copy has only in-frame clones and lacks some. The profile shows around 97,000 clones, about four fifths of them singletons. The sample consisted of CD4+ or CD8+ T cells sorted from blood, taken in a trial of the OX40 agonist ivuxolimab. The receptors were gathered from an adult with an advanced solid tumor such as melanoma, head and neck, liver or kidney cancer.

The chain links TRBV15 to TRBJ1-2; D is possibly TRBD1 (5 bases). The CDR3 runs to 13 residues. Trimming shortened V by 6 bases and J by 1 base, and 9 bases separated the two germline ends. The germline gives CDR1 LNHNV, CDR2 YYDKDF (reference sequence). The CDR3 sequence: CATSPGNNYGYTF. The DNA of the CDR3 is TGTGCCACCAGTCCAGGGAATAACTATGGCTACACCTTC.

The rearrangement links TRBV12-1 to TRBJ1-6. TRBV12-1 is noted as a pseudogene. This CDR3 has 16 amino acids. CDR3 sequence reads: CASSSTPLIVNSPLHF. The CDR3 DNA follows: TGTGCCAGCAGCTCAACCCCCCTTATTGTTAATTCACCCCTCCACTTT.

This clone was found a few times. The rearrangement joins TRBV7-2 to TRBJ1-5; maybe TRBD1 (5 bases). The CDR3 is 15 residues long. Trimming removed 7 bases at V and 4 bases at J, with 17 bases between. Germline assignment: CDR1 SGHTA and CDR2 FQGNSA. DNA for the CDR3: TGTGCCAGCACTTTGGGGGGGGGAGATAATCAGCCCCAGCATTTT. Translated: CASTLGGGDNQPQHF.

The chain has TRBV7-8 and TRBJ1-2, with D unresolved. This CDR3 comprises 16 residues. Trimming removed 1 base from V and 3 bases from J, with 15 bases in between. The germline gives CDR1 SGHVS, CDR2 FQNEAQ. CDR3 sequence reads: CASSLGRLEEDYGYTF. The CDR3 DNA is TGTGCCAGCAGCTTAGGCCGCCTTGAAGAAGACTATGGCTACACCTTC.

The CDR3 protein is CASSPTPDRSDYGYTF. CDR3 coding DNA: TGTGCCAGTAGTCCAACGCCCGACAGGAGCGACTATGGCTACACCTTC. The chain uses TRBV19 and TRBJ1-2, with D perhaps matching TRBD1 (6 bases). V lost 5 bases and J 3 bases, leaving 19 bases between the germline ends. The CDR3 totals 16 residues. Germline V lookup: CDR1 LNHDA, CDR2 SQIVND (reference sequence).

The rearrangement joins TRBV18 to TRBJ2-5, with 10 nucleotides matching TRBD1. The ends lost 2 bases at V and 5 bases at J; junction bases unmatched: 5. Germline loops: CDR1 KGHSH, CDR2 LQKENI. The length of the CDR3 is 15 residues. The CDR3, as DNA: TGTGCCAGCTCACCAACCCGGACAGGGGGGGAGACCCAGTACTTC. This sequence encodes CASSPTRTGGETQYF.

CDR3 protein: CASSREYGRNDEQYF. DNA of the CDR3: TGTGCCAGCAGCCGAGAATACGGCAGGAACGACGAGCAGTACTTC. V usage is TRBV14 and J usage is TRBJ2-7; D is ambiguous. Trimming removed 4 bases at V and 5 bases at J, with 18 bases between. The germline V gene encodes CDR1 SGHDN and CDR2 FVKESK. The CDR3 has 15 amino acids.

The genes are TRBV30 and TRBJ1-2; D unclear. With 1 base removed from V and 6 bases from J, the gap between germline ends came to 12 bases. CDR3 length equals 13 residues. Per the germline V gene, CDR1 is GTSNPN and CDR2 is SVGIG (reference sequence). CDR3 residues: CAWSGVIRHGYTF. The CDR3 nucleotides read TGTGCCTGGAGTGGGGTGATCCGCCATGGCTACACCTTC.

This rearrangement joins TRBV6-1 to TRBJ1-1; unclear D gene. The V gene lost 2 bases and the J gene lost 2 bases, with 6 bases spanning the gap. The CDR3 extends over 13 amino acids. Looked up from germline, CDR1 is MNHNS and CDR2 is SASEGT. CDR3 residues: CASSELANTEAFF. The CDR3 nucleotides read TGTGCCAGCAGTGAACTGGCAAACACTGAAGCTTTCTTT.

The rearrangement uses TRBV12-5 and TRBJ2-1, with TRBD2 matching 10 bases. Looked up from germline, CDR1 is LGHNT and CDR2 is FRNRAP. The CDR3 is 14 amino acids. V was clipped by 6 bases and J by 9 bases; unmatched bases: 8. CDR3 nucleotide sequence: TGTGCTAGTGGCCGCTCTAGCGGGGGAGGTGAGCAGTTCTTC. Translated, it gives CASGRSSGGGEQFF. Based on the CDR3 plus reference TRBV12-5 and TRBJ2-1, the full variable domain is DARVTQTPRHKVTEMGQEVTMRCQPILGHNTVFWYRQTMMQGLELLAYFRNRAPLDDSGMPKDRFSAEMPDATLATLKIQPSEPRDSAVYFCASGRSSGGGEQFFGPGTRLTVL.

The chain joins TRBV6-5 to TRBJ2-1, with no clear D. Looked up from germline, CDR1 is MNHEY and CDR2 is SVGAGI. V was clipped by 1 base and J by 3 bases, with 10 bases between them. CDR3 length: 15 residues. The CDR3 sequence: CASSYLYGLYNEQFF. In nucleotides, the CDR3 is TGTGCCAGCAGTTACTTGTACGGTCTCTACAATGAGCAGTTCTTC.

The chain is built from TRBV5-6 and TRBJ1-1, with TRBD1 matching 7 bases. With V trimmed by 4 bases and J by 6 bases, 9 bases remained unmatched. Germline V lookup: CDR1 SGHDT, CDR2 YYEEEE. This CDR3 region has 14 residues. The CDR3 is CASSPGTERPEAFF. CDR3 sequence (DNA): TGTGCCAGCAGCCCCGGGACAGAGAGGCCTGAAGCTTTCTTT.

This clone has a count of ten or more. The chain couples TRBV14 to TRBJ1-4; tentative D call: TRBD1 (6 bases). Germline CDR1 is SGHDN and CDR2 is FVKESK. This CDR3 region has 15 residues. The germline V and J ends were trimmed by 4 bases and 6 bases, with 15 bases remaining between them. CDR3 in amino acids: CASSLRTESDEKLFF. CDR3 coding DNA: TGTGCCAGCAGCCTAAGGACAGAATCTGATGAAAAACTGTTTTTT.

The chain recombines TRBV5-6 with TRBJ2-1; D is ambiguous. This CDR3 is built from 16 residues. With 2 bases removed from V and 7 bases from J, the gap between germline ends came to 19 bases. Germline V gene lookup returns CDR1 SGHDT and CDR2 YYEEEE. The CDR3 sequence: CASSLGSGSRRNEQFF. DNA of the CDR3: TGTGCCAGCAGCTTAGGAAGTGGCAGCAGGCGGAATGAGCAGTTCTTC.

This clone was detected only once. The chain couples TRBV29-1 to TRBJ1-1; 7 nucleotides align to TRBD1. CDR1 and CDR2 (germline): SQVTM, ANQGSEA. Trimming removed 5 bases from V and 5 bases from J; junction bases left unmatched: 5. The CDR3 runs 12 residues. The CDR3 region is CSVRQGWTEAFF. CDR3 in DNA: TGCAGCGTTCGACAGGGATGGACTGAAGCTTTCTTT.

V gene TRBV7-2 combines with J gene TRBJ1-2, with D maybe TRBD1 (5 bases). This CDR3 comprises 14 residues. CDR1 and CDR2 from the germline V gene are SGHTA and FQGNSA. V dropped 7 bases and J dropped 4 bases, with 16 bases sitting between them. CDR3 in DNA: TGTGCCAGCACCGACCCAGGGATAGGCTATGGCTACACCTTC. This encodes CASTDPGIGYGYTF. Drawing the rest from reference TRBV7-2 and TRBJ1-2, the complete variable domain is GAGVSQSPSNKVTEKGKDVELRCDPISGHTALYWYRQSLGQGLEFLIYFQGNSAPDKSGLPSDRFSAERTGGSVSTLTIQRTQQEDSAVYLCASTDPGIGYGYTFGSGTRLTVV.

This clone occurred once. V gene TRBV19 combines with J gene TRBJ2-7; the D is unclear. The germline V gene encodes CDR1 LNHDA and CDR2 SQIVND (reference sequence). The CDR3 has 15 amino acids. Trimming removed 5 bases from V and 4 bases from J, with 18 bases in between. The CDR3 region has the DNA TGTGCCAGTAGTCCAGAGGCGACCTACGCTTACGAGCAGTACTTC. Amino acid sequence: CASSPEATYAYEQYF.

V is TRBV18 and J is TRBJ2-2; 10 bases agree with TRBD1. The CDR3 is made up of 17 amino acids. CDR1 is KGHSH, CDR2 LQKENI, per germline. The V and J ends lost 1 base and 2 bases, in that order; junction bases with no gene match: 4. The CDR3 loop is CASSPRRQGANTGELFF. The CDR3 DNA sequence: TGTGCCAGCTCACCACGGAGACAGGGGGCAAACACCGGGGAGCTGTTTTTT.

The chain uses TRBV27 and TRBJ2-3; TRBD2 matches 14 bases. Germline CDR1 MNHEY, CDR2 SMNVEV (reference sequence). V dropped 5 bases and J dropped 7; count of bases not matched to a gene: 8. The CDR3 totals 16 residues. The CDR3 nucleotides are TGTGCCAGCAGTACACCGACTAGCGGGAGGGTAAATACGCAGTATTTT. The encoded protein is CASSTPTSGRVNTQYF.

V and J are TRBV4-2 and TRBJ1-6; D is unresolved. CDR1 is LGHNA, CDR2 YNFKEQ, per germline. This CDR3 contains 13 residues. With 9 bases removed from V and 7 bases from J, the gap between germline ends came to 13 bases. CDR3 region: CASFNWANSPLHF. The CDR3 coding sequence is TGTGCCAGTTTTAATTGGGCCAATTCACCCCTCCACTTT.

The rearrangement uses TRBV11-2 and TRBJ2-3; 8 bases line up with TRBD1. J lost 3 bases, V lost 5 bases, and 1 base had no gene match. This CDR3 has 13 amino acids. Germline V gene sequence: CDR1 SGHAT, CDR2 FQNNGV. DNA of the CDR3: TGTGCCAGCAGCCGGACAGGGACAGATACGCAGTATTTT. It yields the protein CASSRTGTDTQYF.

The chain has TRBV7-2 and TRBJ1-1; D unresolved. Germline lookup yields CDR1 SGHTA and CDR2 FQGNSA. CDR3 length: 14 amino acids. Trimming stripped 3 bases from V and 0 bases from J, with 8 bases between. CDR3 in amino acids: CASSFSHLNTEAFF. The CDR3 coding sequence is TGTGCCAGCAGCTTTTCACACCTGAACACTGAAGCTTTCTTT.

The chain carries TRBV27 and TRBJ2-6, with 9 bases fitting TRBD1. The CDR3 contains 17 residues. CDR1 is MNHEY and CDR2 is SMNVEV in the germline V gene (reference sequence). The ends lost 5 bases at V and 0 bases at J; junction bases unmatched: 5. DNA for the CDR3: TGTGCCAGCAGTGTCCGGGACAGGGACTCTGGGGCCAACGTCCTGACTTTC. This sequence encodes CASSVRDRDSGANVLTF.

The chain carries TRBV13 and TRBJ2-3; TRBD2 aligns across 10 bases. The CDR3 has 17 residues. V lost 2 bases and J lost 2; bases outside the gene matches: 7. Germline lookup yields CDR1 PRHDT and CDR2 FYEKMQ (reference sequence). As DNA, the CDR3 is TGTGCCAGCAGCTTAAAGCTAGCGGGGGCCTTCACAGATACGCAGTATTTT. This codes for CASSLKLAGAFTDTQYF.

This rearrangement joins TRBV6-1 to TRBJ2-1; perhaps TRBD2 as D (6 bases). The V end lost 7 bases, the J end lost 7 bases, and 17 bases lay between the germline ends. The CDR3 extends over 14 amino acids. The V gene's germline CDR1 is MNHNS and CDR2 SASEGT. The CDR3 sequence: CASIGRFLGNEQFF. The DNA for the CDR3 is TGTGCCAGCATAGGGAGGTTTTTGGGGAATGAGCAGTTCTTC.

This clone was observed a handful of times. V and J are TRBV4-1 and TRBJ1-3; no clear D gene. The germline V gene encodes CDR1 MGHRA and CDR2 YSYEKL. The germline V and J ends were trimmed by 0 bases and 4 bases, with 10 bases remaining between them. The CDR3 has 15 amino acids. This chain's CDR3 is CASSQDRSGGNTIYF. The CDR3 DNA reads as TGCGCCAGCAGCCAAGACCGGTCTGGAGGAAACACCATATATTTT.

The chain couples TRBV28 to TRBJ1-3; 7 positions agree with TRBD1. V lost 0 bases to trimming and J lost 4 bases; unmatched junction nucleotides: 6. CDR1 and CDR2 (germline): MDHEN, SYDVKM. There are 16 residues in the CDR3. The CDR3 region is CASSLWTLGQGNTIYF. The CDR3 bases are TGTGCCAGCAGTTTATGGACTCTGGGACAGGGAAACACCATATATTTT.

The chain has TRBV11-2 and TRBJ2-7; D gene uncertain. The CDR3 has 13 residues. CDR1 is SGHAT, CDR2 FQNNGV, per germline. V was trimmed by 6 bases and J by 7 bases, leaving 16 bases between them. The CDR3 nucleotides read TGTGCCAGCAGTCAAGGGCCCCCCGCGGAGCAGTACTTC. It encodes CASSQGPPAEQYF.